One and the same sample provided the 9 T cell receptor beta chains below, sequenced in a study of cytomegalovirus exposure and HLA in healthy donors. PCR employed 60 Vbeta and 13 Jbeta primers. TCRdb's copy holds only in-frame clones and misses some; the assay was immunoSEQ multiplex PCR. The table lists under 150,000 clones, 65% to 90% of them singletons, with approximately 10% in the top ten. Input material: PBMCs. The receptors were gathered from a male donor in good health and CMV-seropositive.

This chain joins TRBV4-2 and TRBJ1-2, with TRBD1 identical over 7 bases. Germline CDR1 is LGHNA and CDR2 is YNFKEQ. Trimming took 1 base from V and 1 from J; bases not matched to a gene: 0. The CDR3 totals 14 residues. The CDR3 region has the DNA TGTGCCAGCAGCCAAGGGGACAGTAACTATGGCTACACCTTC. Protein sequence: CASSQGDSNYGYTF.

This chain joins TRBV9 and TRBJ2-1, with D possibly matching TRBD1 (5 bases). CDR1 SGDLS and CDR2 YYNGEE come from the germline V gene. CDR3 length: 16 amino acids. V lost 0 bases and J 8 bases, leaving 18 bases between the germline ends. The CDR3 loop is CASSVDQGRVSDEQFF. The CDR3 DNA follows: TGTGCCAGCAGCGTAGATCAGGGCAGGGTCTCGGATGAGCAGTTCTTC.

The rearrangement links TRBV2 to TRBJ2-5; weak D call: TRBD2 (6 bases). The V gene's germline CDR1 is SNHLY and CDR2 FYNNEI. V was trimmed by 5 bases and J by 5 bases, leaving 18 bases between them. CDR3 length: 15 residues. The chain's CDR3 is CASSPTSRDWETQYF. The CDR3 DNA sequence: TGTGCCAGCAGTCCTACTAGCAGGGACTGGGAGACCCAGTACTTC.

The V gene is TRBV5-1, the J gene TRBJ2-2; 8 nucleotides line up with TRBD2. V shed 0 bases and J 6 bases; nucleotides not matched to a gene: 7. Per the germline V gene, CDR1 is SGHRS and CDR2 is YFSETQ. The CDR3 extends over 16 amino acids. Here the CDR3 reads CASSLASGSRPGELFF. The CDR3 coding sequence is TGCGCCAGCAGCTTGGCAAGCGGGAGTAGGCCCGGGGAGCTGTTTTTT.

Notes on this clone: The junction differs from germline at one of its ends, possibly a read error. The V call is TRBV7-2, the J call TRBJ2-6, with D perhaps matching TRBD2 (6 bases). This CDR3 comprises 14 residues. Germline V gene sequence: CDR1 SGHTA, CDR2 FQGNSA. Written as DNA, the CDR3 is TGTGCCAGCAGCCCGGGGGTCGGGGCCAACGGCCTGACTTTC. Its protein is CASSPGVGANGLTF.

J is TRBJ1-5 and V is TRBV23-1; unclear D gene. TRBV23-1 is given ORF status, its function remaining uncertain. The CDR3 covers 16 residues. Trimming stripped 8 bases from V and 0 bases from J, with 17 bases between. The CDR3 region has the DNA TGCGCCAGCGCCGGAAGGACTACACATAGCAATCAGCCCCAGCATTTT. This encodes CASAGRTTHSNQPQHF.

CDR3 sequence: CASSSDWGVGGTEAFF. The CDR3, as DNA: TGTGCCAGCAGTTCCGATTGGGGGGTCGGAGGCACTGAAGCTTTCTTT. The chain combines TRBV27 with TRBJ1-1; D possibly corresponds to TRBD1 (5 bases). This CDR3 has 16 residues. Germline CDR1 reads MNHEY; CDR2 reads SMNVEV (reference sequence). Trimming took 4 bases from V and 4 from J, leaving 19 bases between them.

This clone was seen once. The chain is built from TRBV18 and TRBJ1-4; TRBD1 is a possible D gene (5 bases). The CDR3 spans 16 residues. The germline V gene encodes CDR1 KGHSH and CDR2 LQKENI. Trimming removed 3 bases from V and 1 base from J, with 12 bases in between. The CDR3 protein is CASSPLGQETNEKLFF. The CDR3 bases are TGTGCCAGCTCACCTCTAGGACAAGAAACTAATGAAAAACTGTTTTTT.

This rearrangement joins TRBV10-3 to TRBJ1-2, with 10 bases lining up with TRBD1. Germline V gene lookup returns CDR1 ENHRY and CDR2 SYGVKD. The CDR3 is made up of 15 amino acids. With V trimmed by 0 bases and J by 4 bases, 2 bases remained unmatched. The CDR3 region is CAISESTGGVYGYTF. The DNA for the CDR3 is TGTGCCATCAGTGAGTCGACAGGGGGCGTCTATGGCTACACCTTC.